The 9 T cell receptor beta chains below come from one sample, sequenced in a study of long-term antiretroviral therapy in people with HIV. immunoSEQ v3.0 was run at survey level. Some clones are missing from TCRdb's copy, which holds only in-frame ones; the method was immunoSEQ multiplex PCR. This sample has 20,000 to 25,000 clones, with more than 65% found just once. The specimen comprised unsorted PBMCs, sampled less than 2.5 years after starting antiretroviral therapy. The receptors stem from a man aged 40-49 years with HIV.

The chain recombines TRBV5-6 with TRBJ2-5, with TRBD2 matching over 7 bases. This CDR3 is 13 amino acids long. The trim removed 3 bases at V and 5 bases at J, leaving 4 bases unmatched. Germline V CDR1 and CDR2: SGHDT, YYEEEE. CDR3: CASSWRGTETQYF. The CDR3 nucleotides read TGTGCCAGCAGCTGGCGGGGGACCGAGACCCAGTACTTC.

The chain links TRBV15 to TRBJ1-4; a possible D gene is TRBD1 (5 bases). Germline V gives CDR1 LNHNV, CDR2 YYDKDF (reference sequence). Trimming stripped 6 bases from V and 2 bases from J, with 13 bases between. The CDR3 length is 15 residues. CDR3 protein: CATSSLGTTNEKLFF. CDR3 nucleotide sequence: TGTGCCACCAGTAGCTTAGGGACCACTAATGAAAAACTGTTTTTT.

The J gene is TRBJ2-7, the V gene TRBV5-1; TRBD2 matches 7 bases. V lost 4 bases, J lost 3 bases, and 7 bases stayed unmatched. Germline V gene lookup returns CDR1 SGHRS and CDR2 YFSETQ. CDR3 length: 14 amino acids. The CDR3 coding sequence is TGCGCCAGCAGCCCGGCGGGGACTATCTACGAGCAGTACTTC. It is translated as CASSPAGTIYEQYF.

The chain recombines TRBV5-4 with TRBJ2-1; 14 positions agree with TRBD2. The V segment lost 5 bases and the J segment 6 bases; nucleotides outside the gene matches: 4. There are 15 residues in the CDR3. The germline gives CDR1 SGHNT, CDR2 YYREEE (reference sequence). Here the CDR3 DNA reads TGTGCCAGCAGTCCCGGACTAGCGGGAGGCAATGAGCAGTTCTTC. Translation gives CASSPGLAGGNEQFF.

The chain combines TRBV2 with TRBJ2-7; a weak D match, TRBD1 (6 bases). CDR3 length: 13 amino acids. V lost 7 bases and J 3 bases, leaving 13 bases between the germline ends. Germline V lookup: CDR1 SNHLY, CDR2 FYNNEI. The CDR3: CASTASDSYEQYF. Written as DNA, the CDR3 is TGTGCCAGCACCGCATCGGACAGCTACGAGCAGTACTTC.

The CDR3 sequence: CASSPWGAGVTYEQYF. DNA for the CDR3: TGTGCCAGCAGCCCTTGGGGAGCGGGAGTCACCTACGAGCAGTACTTC. This sequence joins TRBV5-4 and TRBJ2-7; 8 bases agree with TRBD2. Germline assignment: CDR1 SGHNT and CDR2 YYREEE (reference sequence). The CDR3 spans 16 residues. Trimming at V came to 4 bases and at J to 2 bases, leaving 11 bases not matched to a gene.

This chain connects TRBV12-5 to TRBJ2-3; D call uncertain. The CDR3 loop spans 13 amino acids. Looked up from germline, CDR1 is LGHNT and CDR2 is FRNRAP. The V gene lost 6 bases and the J gene lost 2 bases, with 9 bases spanning the gap. CDR3 DNA sequence: TGTGCTAGTGGCCCGGGTTACACAGATACGCAGTATTTT. Its translation: CASGPGYTDTQYF.

V usage is TRBV7-2 and J usage is TRBJ2-7, with D tentatively TRBD2 (5 bases). V lost 4 bases and J 1 base, leaving 11 bases between the germline ends. This CDR3 comprises 14 residues. Germline lookup yields CDR1 SGHTA and CDR2 FQGNSA. CDR3 bases: TGTGCCAGCAGCTCGCGGACTGGTTCCTACGAGCAGTACTTC. Translating it yields CASSSRTGSYEQYF.

The chain has TRBV7-9 and TRBJ2-7; either TRBD1 or TRBD2 may fit D (5 bases each). CDR1 and CDR2 (germline): SEHNR, FQNEAQ (reference sequence). This CDR3 comprises 12 residues. The V gene lost 5 bases and the J gene lost 6 bases, with 11 bases spanning the gap. The CDR3 DNA reads TGTGCCAGCAGCCAAGTTGGGGGCGAGCAGTACTTC. Protein sequence: CASSQVGGEQYF.